The 29 T cell receptor beta chains in this list originate from one sample, sequenced in a study of CD8+ T cells in alopecia areata. Stated treatment: oral pan-JAK inhibitor, 5-10 mg twice daily. Once RNA had been extracted, it was reverse transcribed into cDNA to act as the sequencing template. Repertoires were generated with immunoSEQ multiplex PCR, while TCRdb's copy carries only in-frame clones and drops some. The table shows under 250,000 clones, with about 50% occurring only once. The sample was CD4+ T cells sorted from blood, taken at week 4, from a patient treated with tofacitinib. These receptors all come from a human donor with alopecia areata.

This clone was seen more than once but under ten times. The chain has TRBV5-6 and TRBJ1-2, with D unresolved. The CDR3 spans 16 residues. Trimming cost V 3 bases and J 5 bases, with 20 bases left between them. CDR1 and CDR2 from the germline V gene are SGHDT and YYEEEE. CDR3 sequence (DNA): TGTGCCAGCAGCTCGGTTCGGACGCGACGCGGTTATGGCTACACCTTC. Its protein is CASSSVRTRRGYGYTF.

Only a few counts were recorded for this clone. The chain has TRBV4-3 and TRBJ1-4; D possibly corresponds to TRBD1 (5 bases). The V and J ends lost 1 base and 5 bases respectively, with 11 bases between them. Germline V gives CDR1 LGHNA, CDR2 YSLEER. The CDR3 covers 15 residues. CDR3: CASSQGQSLNEKLFF. The DNA for the CDR3 is TGCGCCAGCAGCCAAGGACAGTCCTTAAATGAAAAACTGTTTTTT.

The gene calls are TRBV5-6 and TRBJ1-2; the D gene is possibly TRBD1 (5 bases). Trimming took off 1 base at V and 0 bases at J, with 10 bases between the two ends. Germline CDR1 SGHDT, CDR2 YYEEEE. The CDR3 totals 15 residues. The CDR3 DNA is TGTGCCAGCAGCTTGTACGACAGATCTAACTATGGCTACACCTTC. It is translated as CASSLYDRSNYGYTF.

The chain combines TRBV30 with TRBJ1-1; 10 nucleotides agree with TRBD1. The CDR3 sequence is 12 residues long. The germline CDR1 and CDR2 sequences are GTSNPN and SVGIG (reference sequence). V dropped 8 bases and J dropped 11; count of bases not matched to a gene: 11. The CDR3 is CAGGQGNWVAFF. In nucleotides, the CDR3 is TGTGCCGGGGGACAGGGGAATTGGGTCGCTTTCTTT.

This chain uses TRBV6-6 with TRBJ1-2; D ambiguous. The CDR3 loop spans 12 amino acids. The V end was cut by 6 bases, the J end by 6 bases, with 11 bases between. From germline, CDR1 is MNHNY and CDR2 SVGAGI (reference sequence). The CDR3 region has the DNA TGTGCCAGCAGCCCCCGGACTGATGGCTACACCTTC. As protein: CASSPRTDGYTF.

The CDR3 loop is CATSRGDREVGYTF. The CDR3 bases are TGTGCCACCAGCAGGGGGGACAGGGAGGTTGGCTACACCTTC. The chain couples TRBV15 to TRBJ1-2, with 9 bases matching TRBD1. V was clipped by 3 bases and J by 7 bases; unmatched bases: 6. Germline assignment: CDR1 LNHNV and CDR2 YYDKDF (reference sequence). CDR3 length: 14 residues.

J is TRBJ2-2 and V is TRBV7-2, with a weak D call TRBD2 (6 bases). V was trimmed by 2 bases and J by 1 base, leaving 14 bases between them. Germline-derived CDR1 and CDR2 are SGHTA and FQGNSA. The CDR3 totals 17 residues. Here the CDR3 reads CASSLNPFSGNTGELFF. DNA for the CDR3: TGTGCCAGCAGCTTAAACCCGTTTAGCGGGAACACCGGGGAGCTGTTTTTT.

The genes are TRBV5-4 and TRBJ2-1; the match to TRBD2 covers 11 bases. Germline CDR1 is SGHNT and CDR2 is YYREEE (reference sequence). CDR3 size: 13 residues. The J segment lost 15 bases and the V segment lost 1 base, leaving 6 bases of the junction unmatched. CDR3 in amino acids: CASSLPSGGPVFF. As DNA, the CDR3 is TGTGCCAGCAGCTTGCCTAGCGGGGGGCCAGTGTTCTTC.

The J gene is TRBJ2-7, the V gene TRBV2, with D possibly matching TRBD1 (5 bases). The CDR3 contains 12 residues. V was trimmed by 6 bases and J by 4 bases, leaving 10 bases between them. Per the germline V gene, CDR1 is SNHLY and CDR2 is FYNNEI. The CDR3 spells CASSPTVYEQYF. CDR3 bases: TGTGCCAGCAGCCCGACAGTATACGAGCAGTACTTC.

This clone came up a few times. This chain links TRBV2 with TRBJ2-3; D tentatively reads TRBD1 or TRBD2 (5 bases each). This CDR3 region has 13 residues. Germline assignment: CDR1 SNHLY and CDR2 FYNNEI. Trimming removed 11 bases from V and 2 bases from J, with 14 bases in between. The chain's CDR3 is CAGTREITDTQYF. The CDR3 DNA reads TGTGCCGGGACGAGGGAAATCACAGATACGCAGTATTTT. Complete variable domain (other parts from reference TRBV2 and TRBJ2-3): EPEVTQTPSHQVTQMGQEVILRCVPISNHLYFYWYRQILGQKVEFLVSFYNNEISEKSEIFDDQFSVERPDGSNFTLKIRSTKLEDSAMYFCAGTREITDTQYFGPGTRLTVL.

The V gene is TRBV9, the J gene TRBJ2-3; D possibly uses TRBD1 or TRBD2 (5 bases each). Germline V gene sequence: CDR1 SGDLS, CDR2 YYNGEE. The CDR3 spans 15 residues. Deletions cut 4 bases from V and 3 bases from J, with 15 bases between. In DNA form, the CDR3 reads TGTGCCAGCAGCCCTCGGGGCCTACTAACAGATACGCAGTATTTT. Translated: CASSPRGLLTDTQYF.

This chain joins TRBV29-1 and TRBJ2-3, with 7 bases aligning to TRBD2. The CDR3 consists of 12 residues. In germline, CDR1 is SQVTM, CDR2 ANQGSEA. V shed 3 bases, J shed 6 bases, and the junction held 3 bases outside the gene matches. The CDR3 sequence is CSVDKAGDTQYF. The CDR3 nucleotides are TGCAGCGTTGACAAAGCGGGGGATACGCAGTATTTT.

The rearrangement uses TRBV4-3 and TRBJ2-1; 14 bases line up with TRBD2. In germline, CDR1 is LGHNA, CDR2 YSLEER. The CDR3 consists of 17 residues. The trim removed 2 bases at V and 6 bases at J, leaving 6 bases unmatched. The CDR3 DNA sequence: TGCGCCAGCAGCCAACTACACGGGACTAGCGGGGGCAATGAGCAGTTCTTC. Protein: CASSQLHGTSGGNEQFF.

This clone was seen just once. The rearrangement joins TRBV7-3 to TRBJ1-1, with D perhaps matching TRBD1 (5 bases). Germline CDR1 and CDR2: SGHTA and FQGTGA. This CDR3 is built from 13 residues. V was trimmed by 0 bases and J by 8 bases, leaving 10 bases between them. This CDR3 reads CASSLTGQGEAFF. The DNA for the CDR3 is TGTGCCAGCAGCTTAACAGGGCAGGGAGAAGCTTTCTTT.

In this sample, this clone turned up a few times. The chain uses TRBV7-3 and TRBJ1-2; the D is unclear. In germline, CDR1 is SGHTA, CDR2 FQGTGA. The length of the CDR3 is 15 residues. Trimming left V 2 bases short and J 1 base short, with 11 bases between. CDR3 DNA sequence: TGTGCCAGCAGCTTACGGGTCCGCCGTAACTATGGCTACACCTTC. As protein: CASSLRVRRNYGYTF.

The chain couples TRBV5-1 to TRBJ2-5; D uncertain. CDR3 length equals 15 residues. Trimming removed 1 base at V and 1 base at J, with 11 bases between. Germline V gives CDR1 SGHRS, CDR2 YFSETQ. The chain's CDR3 is CASSLSRVFQETQYF. The CDR3 DNA is TGCGCCAGCAGCTTGAGTAGGGTGTTCCAAGAGACCCAGTACTTC.

The gene calls are TRBV6-5 and TRBJ2-3; weak D call: TRBD2 (5 bases). V dropped 1 base and J dropped 6 bases, with 11 bases sitting between them. The CDR3 covers 14 residues. Germline values: CDR1 MNHEY, CDR2 SVGAGI. The CDR3 region has the DNA TGTGCCAGCAGTTACTACCCCAGGACTGATACGCAGTATTTT. It yields the protein CASSYYPRTDTQYF.

V is TRBV25-1 and J is TRBJ1-2, with D maybe TRBD1 (5 bases). Per germline, CDR1 MGHDK and CDR2 SYGVNS. Trimming stripped 2 bases from V and 4 bases from J, with 11 bases between. The CDR3 length is 14 residues. The CDR3 is CASSEQGASYGYTF. The CDR3 DNA reads as TGTGCCAGCAGTGAACAGGGAGCGAGCTATGGCTACACCTTC.

The chain combines TRBV7-2 with TRBJ1-3; 7 nucleotides align to TRBD1. This CDR3 spans 17 amino acids. V trimming: 3 bases; J trimming: 4 bases; junction bases outside the gene matches: 12. Germline CDR1 and CDR2: SGHTA and FQGNSA. The CDR3 coding sequence is TGTGCCAGCAGCTTGGGCCCGGGACAGCCGCTGGGAAACACCATATATTTT. As protein: CASSLGPGQPLGNTIYF.

Only one count was recorded for this clone. This chain joins TRBV20-1 and TRBJ2-3; D gene unclear. From germline, CDR1 is DFQATT and CDR2 SNEGSKA (reference sequence). The CDR3 loop spans 10 amino acids. Trimming took 3 bases from V and 8 from J, leaving 6 bases between them. The CDR3 here is CSASLTTQYF. DNA of the CDR3: TGCAGTGCTAGTCTAACTACGCAGTATTTT.

CDR3 loop: CASWWVVGSSYEQYF. The CDR3 DNA reads TGTGCCAGCTGGTGGGTGGTAGGCAGCTCCTACGAGCAGTACTTC. The rearrangement joins TRBV6-1 to TRBJ2-7; no clear D gene. Per the germline V gene, CDR1 is MNHNS and CDR2 is SASEGT. The V end was cut by 8 bases, the J end by 0 bases, with 17 bases between. The CDR3 extends over 15 amino acids.

This clone was observed a few times. The chain has TRBV4-3 and TRBJ2-7; weak D call: TRBD1 (5 bases). V gave up 6 bases and J gave up 0 bases, with 9 bases separating them. The CDR3 totals 13 residues. Per the germline V gene, CDR1 is LGHNA and CDR2 is YSLEER. The CDR3 DNA reads as TGCGCCAGCAGTAGGGGCGACTCCTACGAGCAGTACTTC. Protein product: CASSRGDSYEQYF.

V usage is TRBV30 and J usage is TRBJ2-7, with 11 bases identical to TRBD1. After removal of 3 bases from V and 3 bases from J, the junction contained 1 base not matched to a gene. The CDR3 sequence is 13 residues long. Per germline, CDR1 GTSNPN and CDR2 SVGIG (reference sequence). The CDR3 region has the DNA TGTGCCTGGAGAGGGACAGGGGGCTACGAGCAGTACTTC. It is translated as CAWRGTGGYEQYF.

The chain combines TRBV29-1 with TRBJ1-2, with D possibly TRBD1 on 5 matching bases. V was clipped by 6 bases and J by 8 bases, with 7 bases between them. The CDR3 is 9 residues long. Germline CDR1 SQVTM, CDR2 ANQGSEA. For the CDR3, the DNA is TGCAGCGTCCGGGACGGCTACACCTTC. This encodes CSVRDGYTF.

The sample holds a few counts of this clone. The chain employs TRBV30 and TRBJ1-1, with D hard to call. CDR1 is GTSNPN, CDR2 SVGIG, per germline (reference sequence). The CDR3 loop spans 15 amino acids. Deletions cut 1 base from V and 1 base from J, with 13 bases between. CDR3 DNA: TGTGCCTGGAGTGCGACCGACATCCAGAACACTGAAGCTTTCTTT. Amino acids: CAWSATDIQNTEAFF.

The CDR3 spells CASKGGTRLYF. The CDR3 region has the DNA TGTGCCAGCAAAGGGGGAACAAGGCTGTACTTC. J is TRBJ2-5 and V is TRBV28, with a weak D call TRBD1 (6 bases). The CDR3 runs 11 residues. Germline V CDR1 and CDR2: MDHEN, SYDVKM. The V end was cut by 7 bases, the J end by 13 bases, with 16 bases between.

This sequence joins TRBV7-8 and TRBJ1-1; weak D call: TRBD1 (5 bases). The germline V gene has CDR1 SGHVS and CDR2 FQNEAQ. The CDR3 totals 15 residues. The V gene lost 2 bases and the J gene lost 5 bases, with 15 bases spanning the gap. CDR3 nucleotide sequence: TGTGCCAGCAGCTTACTAGGGAGCCGGGGGACTGAAGCTTTCTTT. Translating gives CASSLLGSRGTEAFF. Looking up the rest from reference TRBV7-8 and TRBJ1-1 gives the full variable domain: GAGVSQSPRYKVAKRGQDVALRCDPISGHVSLFWYQQALGQGPEFLTYFQNEAQLDKSGLPSDRFFAERPEGSVSTLKIQRTQQEDSAVYLCASSLLGSRGTEAFFGQGTRLTVV.

The genes are TRBV19 and TRBJ2-1; 9 bases are shared with TRBD1. The V and J ends lost 4 bases and 7 bases, in that order; junction bases with no gene match: 5. CDR3 length: 14 residues. The germline V gene has CDR1 LNHDA and CDR2 SQIVND (reference sequence). In nucleotides, the CDR3 is TGTGCCAGTAGTACCACAGGGGGCGGGAATGAGCAGTTCTTC. The encoded protein is CASSTTGGGNEQFF. Using reference TRBV19 and TRBJ2-1 for the parts outside the CDR3, the full variable domain is DGGITQSPKYLFRKEGQNVTLSCEQNLNHDAMYWYRQDPGQGLRLIYYSQIVNDFQKGDIAEGYSVSREKKESFPLTVTSAQKNPTAFYLCASSTTGGGNEQFFGPGTRLTVL.

V is TRBV2 and J is TRBJ2-5; perhaps D is TRBD1 or TRBD2 (5 bases each). Germline V gives CDR1 SNHLY, CDR2 FYNNEI. This CDR3 has 13 residues. With 4 bases removed from V and 5 bases from J, the gap between germline ends came to 11 bases. This CDR3 reads CASSGGKAETQYF. The CDR3 bases are TGTGCCAGCAGTGGGGGGAAAGCCGAGACCCAGTACTTC.